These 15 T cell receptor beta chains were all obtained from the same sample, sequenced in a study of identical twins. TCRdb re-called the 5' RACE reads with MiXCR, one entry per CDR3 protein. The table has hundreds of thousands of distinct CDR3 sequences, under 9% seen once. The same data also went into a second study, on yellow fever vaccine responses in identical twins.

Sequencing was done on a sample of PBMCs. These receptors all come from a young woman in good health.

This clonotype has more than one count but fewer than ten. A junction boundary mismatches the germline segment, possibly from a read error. CDR3 loop: CASSLASGYTDTQYF. CDR3 bases: TGTGCTAGCAGCTTAGCTAGCGGATACACAGATACGCAGTATTTT. This rearrangement joins TRBV7-7 to TRBJ2-3, with 7 bases that match TRBD2. Per germline, CDR1 SSHAT and CDR2 FNYEAQ (reference sequence). The CDR3 loop spans 15 amino acids.

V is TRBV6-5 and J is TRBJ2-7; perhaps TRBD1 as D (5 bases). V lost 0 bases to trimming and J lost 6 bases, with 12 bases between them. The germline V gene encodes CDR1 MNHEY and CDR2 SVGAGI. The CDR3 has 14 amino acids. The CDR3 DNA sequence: TGTGCCAGCAGTTACTCGAGCGTCAGGGCCGAGCAGTACTTC. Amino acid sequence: CASSYSSVRAEQYF.

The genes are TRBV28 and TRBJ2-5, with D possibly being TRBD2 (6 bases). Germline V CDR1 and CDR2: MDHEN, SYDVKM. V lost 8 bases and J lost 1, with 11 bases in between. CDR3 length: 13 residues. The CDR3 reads CASVADFQETQYF. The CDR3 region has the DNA TGTGCCAGCGTAGCGGATTTCCAAGAGACCCAGTACTTC.

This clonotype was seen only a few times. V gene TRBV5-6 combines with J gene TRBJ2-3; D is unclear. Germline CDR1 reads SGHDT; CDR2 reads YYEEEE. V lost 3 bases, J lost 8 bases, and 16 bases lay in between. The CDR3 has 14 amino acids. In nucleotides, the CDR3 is TGTGCCAGCAGCTCCCTGAGAGGCAGCCCTACGCAGTATTTT. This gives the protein CASSSLRGSPTQYF.

The CDR3 loop is CSVELAGDATDTQYF. Written as DNA, the CDR3 is TGCAGCGTTGAGTTAGCGGGAGACGCGACAGATACGCAGTATTTT. V and J are TRBV29-1 and TRBJ2-3; 9 positions match TRBD2. The CDR3 covers 15 residues. V trimming: 3 bases; J trimming: 3 bases; junction bases outside the gene matches: 7. The V gene's germline CDR1 is SQVTM and CDR2 ANQGSEA.

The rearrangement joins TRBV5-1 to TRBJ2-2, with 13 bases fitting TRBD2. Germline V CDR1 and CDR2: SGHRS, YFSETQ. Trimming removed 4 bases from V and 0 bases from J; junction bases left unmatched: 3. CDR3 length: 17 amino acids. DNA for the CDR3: TGCGCCAGCAGCCCCGGACTAGCGGGAGCGAACACCGGGGAGCTGTTTTTT. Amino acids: CASSPGLAGANTGELFF.

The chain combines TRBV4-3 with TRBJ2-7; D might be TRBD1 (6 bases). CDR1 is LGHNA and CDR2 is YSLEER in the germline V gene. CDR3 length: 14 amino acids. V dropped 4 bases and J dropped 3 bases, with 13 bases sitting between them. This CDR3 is CASSPDSADYEQYF. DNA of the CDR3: TGCGCCAGCAGCCCGGACAGTGCGGACTACGAGCAGTACTTC.

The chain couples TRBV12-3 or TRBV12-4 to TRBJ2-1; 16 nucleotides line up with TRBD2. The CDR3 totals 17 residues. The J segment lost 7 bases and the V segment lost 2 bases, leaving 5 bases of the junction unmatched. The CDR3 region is CASSLKGLAGGRNEQFF. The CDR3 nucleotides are TGTGCCAGCAGTTTAAAGGGACTAGCGGGGGGGCGAAATGAGCAGTTCTTC.

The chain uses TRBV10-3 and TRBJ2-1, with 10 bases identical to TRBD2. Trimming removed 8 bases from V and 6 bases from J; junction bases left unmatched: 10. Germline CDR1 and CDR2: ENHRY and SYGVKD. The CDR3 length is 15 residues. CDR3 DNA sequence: TGTGCCATCGGGATTGGGGCTAGCGGGGGCAATGAGCAGTTCTTC. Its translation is CAIGIGASGGNEQFF.

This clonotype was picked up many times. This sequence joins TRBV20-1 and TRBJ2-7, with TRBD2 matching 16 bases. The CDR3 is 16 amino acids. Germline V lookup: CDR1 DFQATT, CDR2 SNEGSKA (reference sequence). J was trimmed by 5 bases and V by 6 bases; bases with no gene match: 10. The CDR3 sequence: CSAGTSGGAFIHEQYF. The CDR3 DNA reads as TGCAGTGCGGGGACTAGCGGGGGGGCTTTCATCCACGAGCAGTACTTC.

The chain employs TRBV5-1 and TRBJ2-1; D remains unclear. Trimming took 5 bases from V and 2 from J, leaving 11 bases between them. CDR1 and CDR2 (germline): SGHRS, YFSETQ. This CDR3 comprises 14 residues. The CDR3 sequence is CASSETLTYNEQFF. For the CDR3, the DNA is TGCGCCAGCAGTGAGACTCTCACCTACAATGAGCAGTTCTTC.

CDR3 in amino acids: CASAGTGNTEAFF. The DNA of the CDR3 is TGCGCCAGTGCCGGGACAGGGAACACTGAAGCTTTCTTT. V gene TRBV4-1 combines with J gene TRBJ1-1, with 8 positions matching TRBD1. The CDR3 consists of 13 residues. With 9 bases clipped from V and 1 base from J, the junction kept 4 bases outside the gene matches. Germline V gene data show CDR1 as MGHRA and CDR2 as YSYEKL.

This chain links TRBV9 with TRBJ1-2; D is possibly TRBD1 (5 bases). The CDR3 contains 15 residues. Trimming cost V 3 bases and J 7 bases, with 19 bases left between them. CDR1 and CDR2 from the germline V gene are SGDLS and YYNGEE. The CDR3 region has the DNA TGTGCCAGCAGCGCAACAGGCTTGGATCTGACTGGCTACACCTTC. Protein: CASSATGLDLTGYTF.

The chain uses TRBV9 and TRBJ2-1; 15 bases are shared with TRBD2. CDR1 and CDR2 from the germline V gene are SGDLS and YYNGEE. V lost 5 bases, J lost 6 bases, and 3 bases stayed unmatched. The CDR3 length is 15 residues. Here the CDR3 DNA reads TGTGCCAGCAGTTGGACTAGCGGGGGGGCCAATGAGCAGTTCTTC. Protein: CASSWTSGGANEQFF.

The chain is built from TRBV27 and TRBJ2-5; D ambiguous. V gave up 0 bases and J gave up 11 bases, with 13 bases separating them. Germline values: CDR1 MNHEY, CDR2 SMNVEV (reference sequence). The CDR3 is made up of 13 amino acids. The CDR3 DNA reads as TGTGCCAGCAGTTTATCGGTGTTCGATCCTCAGTACTTC. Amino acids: CASSLSVFDPQYF.